The 6 T cell receptor beta chains presented below share a single source sample, sequenced in a study of identical twins. TCRdb reanalysed the 5' RACE reads using MiXCR and keeps one entry per CDR3 protein. Counted here are about 530,000 distinct CDR3 sequences, around 15% occurring once; the ten biggest clones make up roughly 0.46%. These data also featured in a second study, about yellow fever vaccine responses in identical twins.

The sequenced material came from CD4+ T cells sorted from blood. All receptors derive from a woman aged 18-35 years in good health.

A word on this clonotype: The final CDR3 position lacks the conserved phenylalanine or tryptophan, pointing to a likely read error. The CDR3 nucleotides read TGTGCCAGCAGTCGACTAGCCTATGAGCAGTTCTCC. This codes for CASSRLAYEQFS. The chain has TRBV12-3 or TRBV12-4 and TRBJ2-1; 7 bases line up with TRBD2. Trimming took 5 bases from V and 8 from J; bases not matched to a gene: 3. This CDR3 is built from 12 residues.

In this sample, this clonotype turned up a few times. This sequence joins TRBV12-3 or TRBV12-4 and TRBJ2-3; 7 positions agree with TRBD1. The CDR3 sequence is 17 residues long. V shed 3 bases, J shed 0 bases, and the junction held 9 bases outside the gene matches. CDR3: CASSLRTGVTSTDTQYF. The CDR3 DNA reads as TGTGCCAGCAGTTTGAGGACAGGAGTTACTAGCACAGATACGCAGTATTTT.

The rearrangement links TRBV5-4 to TRBJ2-7; D remains ambiguous. V was trimmed by 0 bases and J by 7 bases, leaving 11 bases between them. Per the germline V gene, CDR1 is SGHNT and CDR2 is YYREEE (reference sequence). The CDR3 runs 13 residues. The CDR3, as DNA: TGTGCCAGCAGCTTGGACCAGCTTACTGAGCAGTACGTC. Amino acid sequence: CASSLDQLTEQYV.

This clonotype has a handful of counts. The rearrangement joins TRBV11-2 to TRBJ1-1; a weak D match, TRBD1 (5 bases). This CDR3 region has 15 residues. V was cut by 5 bases and J by 2 bases, with 15 bases left in between. Germline CDR1 SGHAT, CDR2 FQNNGV. The CDR3 loop is CASSIPPQGNTEAFF. The CDR3 DNA follows: TGTGCCAGCAGCATCCCCCCCCAGGGAAACACTGAAGCTTTCTTT.

This clonotype was counted a few times. The chain is built from TRBV5-6 and TRBJ2-3, with 7 bases matching TRBD2. J lost 3 bases, V lost 1 base, and 8 bases had no gene match. This CDR3 spans 16 amino acids. The V gene's germline CDR1 is SGHDT and CDR2 YYEEEE. CDR3 region: CASSLPGAGFTDTQYF. In nucleotides, the CDR3 is TGTGCCAGCAGCTTGCCCGGAGCGGGGTTTACAGATACGCAGTATTTT. Filled out from reference TRBV5-6 and TRBJ2-3, the complete variable domain reads DAGVTQSPTHLIKTRGQQVTLRCSPKSGHDTVSWYQQALGQGPQFIFQYYEEEERQRGNFPDRFSGHQFPNYSSELNVNALLLGDSALYLCASSLPGAGFTDTQYFGPGTRLTVL.

This clonotype was seen a few times. The chain is built from TRBV10-3 and TRBJ1-2; D uncertain. The V gene's germline CDR1 is ENHRY and CDR2 SYGVKD. Between the trimmed V and J ends, which lost 6 bases and 2 bases, there was a span of 16 bases. The CDR3 extends over 15 amino acids. This chain's CDR3 is CAIRDGEGKNYGYTF. DNA for the CDR3: TGTGCCATCAGGGACGGGGAGGGAAAGAACTATGGCTACACCTTC.